The next 28 T cell receptor beta chains were all read from a single sample in a study of cytomegalovirus exposure and HLA in healthy donors (TCRdb year 2017). The library was prepared using the immunoSEQ multiplex PCR assay. A mixture of 60 forward primers for TCR Vbeta segments and 13 reverse primers for TCR Jbeta segments was used in the multiplex PCR. TCRdb obtained this table from immuneACCESS and retained in-frame rearrangements with V and J assigned. These tables miss some clones; where compared with another copy, unresolved V genes account for less than half of the shortfall, and the remainder is unexplained. A total of approximately 39,000 clones appear in this sample, over 60% of them only once. Of the sample, less than 8.5% is held by the ten largest clones. Sequenced sample: PBMCs. The receptor set was obtained from a man aged 25 to 40 in good health and CMV-seronegative.

Relative to its sample, this clone is large. The chain couples TRBV4-3 to TRBJ2-1, with 10 bases identical to TRBD2. CDR3 length: 17 amino acids. CDR1 and CDR2 from the germline V gene are LGHNA and YSLEER. The J segment lost 5 bases and the V segment lost 4 bases, leaving 11 bases of the junction unmatched. CDR3 in amino acids: CASSRSLLAGVNNEQFF. The DNA of the CDR3 is TGCGCCAGCAGCCGAAGCCTGCTAGCGGGGGTTAACAATGAGCAGTTCTTC.

V usage is TRBV4-1 and J usage is TRBJ1-4; 9 bases map to TRBD1. The CDR3 covers 18 residues. Germline CDR1 is MGHRA and CDR2 is YSYEKL. Unmatched junction bases numbered 13, after V lost 0 bases and J lost 8 bases. The CDR3 DNA is TGCGCCAGCAGCCAAGAGTGGGGACAGGGAGGGTTTCGGGAAAAACTGTTTTTT. As protein: CASSQEWGQGGFREKLFF.

This clone was counted only a few times. The rearrangement links TRBV18 to TRBJ2-3; 7 nucleotides agree with TRBD1. The CDR3 is 13 amino acids. Germline V CDR1 and CDR2: KGHSH, LQKENI. With V trimmed by 4 bases and J by 4 bases, 2 bases remained unmatched. The CDR3 region is CASSLQGADTQYF. In DNA form, the CDR3 reads TGTGCCAGCTCACTCCAGGGGGCAGATACGCAGTATTTT.

This clone was counted only a few times. The chain uses TRBV5-5 and TRBJ1-4; no firm D call. V was pared by 4 bases and J by 0 bases, with 7 bases between. Germline lookup yields CDR1 SGHKS and CDR2 YYEKEE (reference sequence). This CDR3 is 14 amino acids long. The CDR3 protein is CASSAEATNEKLFF. CDR3 DNA sequence: TGTGCCAGCAGCGCCGAGGCAACTAATGAAAAACTGTTTTTT. The variable domain in full, with the rest retrieved from reference TRBV5-5 and TRBJ1-4, is DAGVTQSPTHLIKTRGQQVTLRCSPISGHKSVSWYQQVLGQGPQFIFQYYEKEERGRGNFPDRFSARQFPNYSSELNVNALLLGDSALYLCASSAEATNEKLFFGSGTQLSVL.

The chain joins TRBV6-5 to TRBJ1-5, with 9 positions matching TRBD1. CDR3 length equals 15 residues. CDR1 is MNHEY, CDR2 SVGAGI, per germline. Unmatched junction bases numbered 4, after V lost 6 bases and J lost 1 base. The CDR3 region has the DNA TGTGCCAGCAGCTTGGACAGGGGAAGCAATCAGCCCCAGCATTTT. It is translated as CASSLDRGSNQPQHF.

The chain is built from TRBV28 and TRBJ1-2; D is undetermined. This CDR3 comprises 13 residues. Trimming removed 8 bases from V and 1 base from J, with 11 bases in between. Germline CDR1 MDHEN, CDR2 SYDVKM. The CDR3 spells CASLRNINYGYTF. The CDR3 DNA reads TGTGCCAGCCTCAGGAATATTAACTATGGCTACACCTTC.

The chain uses TRBV5-1 and TRBJ2-2, with TRBD2 matching 7 bases. The CDR3 loop spans 17 amino acids. V was pared by 1 base and J by 3 bases, with 9 bases of the junction left unmatched. Per germline, CDR1 SGHRS and CDR2 YFSETQ. In DNA form, the CDR3 reads TGCGCCAGCAGCTTGACCGTAGTTCTAGCGGACACCGGGGAGCTGTTTTTT. Protein: CASSLTVVLADTGELFF.

The chain is built from TRBV27 and TRBJ1-2, with a tentative D call TRBD1 (6 bases). Trimming took 8 bases from V and 4 from J, leaving 17 bases between them. This CDR3 contains 14 residues. The germline V gene has CDR1 MNHEY and CDR2 SMNVEV (reference sequence). The DNA of the CDR3 is TGTGCCAGCGGAAACATGAGGGGGGGCTATGGCTACACCTTC. Translation: CASGNMRGGYGYTF.

This clone has a handful of counts. This rearrangement joins TRBV7-9 to TRBJ1-3; TRBD1 might be the D (5 bases). This CDR3 has 15 residues. Germline V gene sequence: CDR1 SEHNR, CDR2 FQNEAQ (reference sequence). V gave up 2 bases and J gave up 7 bases, with 15 bases separating them. Here the CDR3 DNA reads TGTGCCAGCAGCTTAAGAGGGGAGGTGGTGAACACCATATATTTT. It translates to CASSLRGEVVNTIYF.

The V gene is TRBV28, the J gene TRBJ1-6, with D hard to call. CDR1 and CDR2 (germline): MDHEN, SYDVKM. V dropped 6 bases and J dropped 10 bases, with 13 bases sitting between them. This CDR3 has 13 amino acids. In DNA, the CDR3 is TGTGCCAGCAGCCCGGATGGGCTATCACCCCTCCACTTT. Protein sequence: CASSPDGLSPLHF.

The rearrangement uses TRBV6-1 and TRBJ1-2; D perhaps matches TRBD1 (6 bases). Germline CDR1 is MNHNS and CDR2 is SASEGT. CDR3 length equals 13 residues. Deletions cut 6 bases from V and 5 bases from J, with 13 bases between. The CDR3 reads CASRLDSLYGYTF. The CDR3 coding sequence is TGTGCCAGCAGACTGGACAGTCTATATGGCTACACCTTC.

The rearrangement uses TRBV18 and TRBJ2-7; tentatively, D is TRBD1 (5 bases). The CDR3 consists of 13 residues. Germline CDR1 and CDR2: KGHSH and LQKENI. The V gene lost 2 bases and the J gene lost 4 bases, with 9 bases spanning the gap. This chain's CDR3 is CASSPAGKYEQYF. The CDR3 nucleotides are TGTGCCAGCTCACCAGCAGGGAAATACGAGCAGTACTTC.

The rearrangement joins TRBV10-1 to TRBJ2-7, with TRBD2 as a possible D gene (5 bases). This CDR3 has 14 amino acids. Germline assignment: CDR1 WNHNN and CDR2 SYGVQD (reference sequence). V was clipped by 3 bases and J by 6 bases, with 15 bases between them. The CDR3 loop reads CASSEQPSGSEQYF. The CDR3 nucleotides are TGCGCCAGCAGTGAACAGCCCTCGGGAAGCGAGCAGTACTTC.

A remark on this clone: One junction end does not reproduce the germline sequence, and a read error may be involved. The chain is built from TRBV7-7 and TRBJ2-5; either TRBD1 or TRBD2 may fit D (5 bases each). The CDR3 runs 13 residues. Looked up from germline, CDR1 is SSHAT and CDR2 is FNYEAQ (reference sequence). The CDR3 nucleotides read TGTGCTAGCAGCTTAGGGGCGGGCGAGACCCAGTACTTC. It is translated as CASSLGAGETQYF.

The gene calls are TRBV4-1 and TRBJ1-5, with TRBD1 matching 7 bases. The CDR3 covers 15 residues. Per the germline V gene, CDR1 is MGHRA and CDR2 is YSYEKL. Trimming cost V 4 bases and J 7 bases; bases outside gene matches: 10. CDR3 coding DNA: TGCGCCAGCAGCCCGATGGACAGGTTGGACCAGCCCCAGCATTTT. It specifies CASSPMDRLDQPQHF.

The chain joins TRBV6-1 to TRBJ1-6, with a weak D call TRBD1 (5 bases). Trimming took off 4 bases at V and 7 bases at J, with 14 bases between the two ends. The CDR3 runs to 15 residues. Germline-derived CDR1 and CDR2 are MNHNS and SASEGT. The CDR3 is CASSASRAGNSPLHF. CDR3 sequence (DNA): TGTGCCAGCAGTGCCTCCAGGGCCGGAAATTCACCCCTCCACTTT.

This clone appeared once. The gene calls are TRBV27 and TRBJ2-7, with 10 bases that match TRBD2. Per the germline V gene, CDR1 is MNHEY and CDR2 is SMNVEV (reference sequence). V lost 6 bases and J lost 2; bases outside the gene matches: 4. This CDR3 has 14 residues. Here the CDR3 reads CASRTGLATYEQYF. The CDR3 DNA follows: TGTGCCAGCAGAACGGGACTAGCGACCTACGAGCAGTACTTC.

The chain is built from TRBV6-5 and TRBJ1-2; 7 bases map to TRBD1. V lost 2 bases, J lost 6 bases, and 3 bases stayed unmatched. CDR3 length: 13 residues. The V gene's germline CDR1 is MNHEY and CDR2 SVGAGI. The CDR3 here is CASSYRTGDGYTF. In DNA, the CDR3 is TGTGCCAGCAGTTACCGTACAGGGGATGGCTACACCTTC.

The chain uses TRBV4-3 and TRBJ1-4; perhaps TRBD1 as D (5 bases). This CDR3 region has 16 residues. CDR1 is LGHNA, CDR2 YSLEER, per germline. V lost 0 bases, J lost 6 bases, and 14 bases lay in between. The CDR3 DNA follows: TGCGCCAGCAGCCAAGATCCAGGAGGGGAAGATGAAAAACTGTTTTTT. It yields the protein CASSQDPGGEDEKLFF.

The V call is TRBV25-1, the J call TRBJ1-2; 7 bases map to TRBD1. With V trimmed by 7 bases and J by 4 bases, 9 bases remained unmatched. This CDR3 region has 14 residues. The V gene's germline CDR1 is MGHDK and CDR2 SYGVNS. This CDR3 reads CASTGQGVFYGYTF. The DNA of the CDR3 is TGTGCCAGCACGGGGCAGGGGGTTTTCTATGGCTACACCTTC.

The rearrangement links TRBV4-3 to TRBJ1-5, with D possibly being TRBD1 (5 bases). Germline CDR1 reads LGHNA; CDR2 reads YSLEER. This CDR3 is built from 14 residues. Trimming stripped 3 bases from V and 7 bases from J, with 13 bases between. CDR3 amino acids: CASSQQGSGQPQHF. The CDR3 nucleotides read TGCGCCAGCAGCCAGCAGGGCTCCGGCCAGCCCCAGCATTTT.

This rearrangement joins TRBV2 to TRBJ2-1; D uncertain. The CDR3 loop spans 14 amino acids. CDR1 SNHLY and CDR2 FYNNEI come from the germline V gene. Deletions cut 6 bases from V and 0 bases from J, with 9 bases between. Here the CDR3 reads CASSRYSSYNEQFF. The CDR3 DNA is TGTGCCAGCAGCCGGTATAGCTCCTACAATGAGCAGTTCTTC.

The rearrangement joins TRBV4-3 to TRBJ1-2; D call uncertain. Germline CDR1 is LGHNA and CDR2 is YSLEER. Trimming stripped 0 bases from V and 4 bases from J, with 27 bases between. This CDR3 has 20 amino acids. CDR3 amino acids: CASSQDLLRSTAGSLYGYTF. The CDR3 DNA reads TGCGCCAGCAGCCAAGATCTTCTTCGTAGTACGGCAGGATCTCTCTATGGCTACACCTTC.

This CDR3 is CASSIAPDTQYF. The CDR3 region has the DNA TGTGCCAGTAGTATAGCCCCGGATACGCAGTATTTT. The rearrangement uses TRBV19 and TRBJ2-3; D gene ambiguous. The CDR3 totals 12 residues. Germline V lookup: CDR1 LNHDA, CDR2 SQIVND (reference sequence). The V and J ends lost 1 base and 6 bases respectively, with 5 bases between them.

This chain uses TRBV9 with TRBJ2-5; tentatively, D is TRBD2 (6 bases). V was pared by 0 bases and J by 3 bases, with 12 bases between. CDR3 length equals 15 residues. Germline V CDR1 and CDR2: SGDLS, YYNGEE. CDR3 sequence: CASSVVPGGEETQYF. CDR3 in DNA: TGTGCCAGCAGCGTAGTCCCCGGGGGTGAAGAGACCCAGTACTTC.

This clone has only a few counts. This chain links TRBV6-6 with TRBJ2-2; D is unclear. This CDR3 contains 11 residues. Trimming took off 6 bases at V and 8 bases at J, with 7 bases between the two ends. Per germline, CDR1 MNHNY and CDR2 SVGAGI (reference sequence). CDR3 coding DNA: TGTGCCAGCAGGTCCCCAGGGGAGCTGTTTTTT. Protein sequence: CASRSPGELFF.

The chain has TRBV29-1 and TRBJ2-1, with 8 bases matching TRBD2. Germline V lookup: CDR1 SQVTM, CDR2 ANQGSEA. The junction had 7 bases not matched to a gene; V was cut back by 6 bases and J by 3 bases. The length of the CDR3 is 14 residues. CDR3 sequence: CSVPRTSSYNEQFF. The CDR3 DNA reads as TGCAGCGTCCCCAGGACTAGCAGCTACAATGAGCAGTTCTTC.

The chain joins TRBV7-2 to TRBJ1-1; no firm D call. The V end lost 5 bases, the J end lost 0 bases, and 10 bases lay between the germline ends. Germline V gene sequence: CDR1 SGHTA, CDR2 FQGNSA. This CDR3 is built from 14 residues. CDR3 amino acids: CASSQQSMNTEAFF. The DNA of the CDR3 is TGTGCCAGCAGCCAACAGTCCATGAACACTGAAGCTTTCTTT.